The T cell receptor beta chain described here comes from a study of control samples from healthy donors and cancer patients (TCRdb year 2020). Concerning this clone: What antigen it recognizes has not been identified. Base qualities are missing; no much larger clone stands one base away.

Cut back by 6 bases and 3 bases, the V and J ends lie 11 bases apart. CDR1 and CDR2, looked up from the germline V gene, are MNHEY and SVGAGI. The CDR3, from cysteine to phenylalanine, totals 13 residues. The sequence is cut down to CDR3 DNA, 39 bases in frame from base 1. Library prep was done by the immunoSEQ multiplex PCR assay. TCRdb provides this immuneACCESS table in a form limited to in-frame rearrangements. Some clones are lacking; in checked studies, under half of them reflect an unresolved V gene, and why the rest are absent is not known. In all, the sample holds roughly 370,000 clones, and about 93% of those were seen once. The ten most abundant clones make up 6% to 7% of the sample.

Sequenced input: PBMCs. The sequence joins TRBV6-5 to TRBJ1-1, with the D gene call left open. This receptor was taken from a man aged 35 to 55 with head and neck cancer. The CDR3 in this case is CASRLQRDTEAFF. In nucleotides, the sequence is TGTGCCAGCAGGCTTCAGCGGGACACTGAAGCTTTCTTT.